What follows are 5 T cell receptor beta chains derived from one specimen sequenced in a study of shared clonotypes between healthy human individuals. It was CD45RO-negative cells, positively selected for CCR7, that made up naive CD8 cells, with terminally differentiated effector memory CD45RA+ cells excluded. Method: immunoSEQ multiplex PCR; TCRdb's copy keeps in-frame clones and lacks some. The data contain about 2 million clones, over 85% of them singletons. The sequencing input was naive CD8+ T cells sorted from blood. These receptor sequences come from a man in his late teens or twenties in good health.

The J gene is TRBJ1-3, the V gene TRBV9; weak D call: TRBD1 (6 bases). CDR3 length: 15 residues. V shed 4 bases and J shed 2 bases, with 13 bases lying between them. In germline, CDR1 is SGDLS, CDR2 YYNGEE. CDR3: CASSPGAGAGNTIYF. The CDR3, as DNA: TGTGCCAGCAGCCCAGGGGCAGGGGCTGGAAACACCATATATTTT.

The chain joins TRBV12-5 to TRBJ1-2, with D perhaps matching TRBD1 (5 bases). The CDR3 loop spans 17 amino acids. Germline lookup yields CDR1 LGHNT and CDR2 FRNRAP. Trimming removed 6 bases at V and 3 bases at J, with 23 bases between. The CDR3 sequence is CASGPGELDIWDYGYTF. Written as DNA, the CDR3 is TGTGCTAGTGGCCCAGGAGAGTTGGACATCTGGGACTATGGCTACACCTTC.

Notes on this clone: In the same sample, other DNA sequences code for this CDR3. The rearrangement links TRBV7-9 to TRBJ2-7; D is unclear. The CDR3 loop spans 12 amino acids. Germline assignment: CDR1 SEHNR and CDR2 FQNEAQ (reference sequence). Trimming shortened V by 5 bases and J by 4 bases, and 9 bases separated the two germline ends. The CDR3 region has the DNA TGTGCCAGCAGCCCGCCTACTTACGAGCAGTACTTC. Translation: CASSPPTYEQYF. Drawing the rest from reference TRBV7-9 and TRBJ2-7, the complete variable domain is DTGVSQNPRHKITKRGQNVTFRCDPISEHNRLYWYRQTLGQGPEFLTYFQNEAQLEKSRLLSDRFSAERPKGSFSTLEIQRTEQGDSAMYLCASSPPTYEQYFGPGTRLTVT.

The CDR3 here is CASTLQGLNTEAFF. The CDR3, as DNA: TGTGCCAGTACCCTACAGGGCTTGAACACTGAAGCTTTCTTT. The rearrangement links TRBV19 to TRBJ1-1; tentative D call: TRBD1 (6 bases). Deletions cut 7 bases from V and 0 bases from J, with 12 bases between. Germline-derived CDR1 and CDR2 are LNHDA and SQIVND (reference sequence). The CDR3 has 14 residues.

The chain uses TRBV7-9 and TRBJ2-7; TRBD2 might be the D (5 bases). This CDR3 is built from 13 residues. V lost 6 bases and J lost 0, with 9 bases in between. Germline lookup yields CDR1 SEHNR and CDR2 FQNEAQ (reference sequence). This CDR3 is CASRRGSSYEQYF. The CDR3 DNA sequence: TGTGCCAGCAGACGGGGAAGCTCCTACGAGCAGTACTTC.